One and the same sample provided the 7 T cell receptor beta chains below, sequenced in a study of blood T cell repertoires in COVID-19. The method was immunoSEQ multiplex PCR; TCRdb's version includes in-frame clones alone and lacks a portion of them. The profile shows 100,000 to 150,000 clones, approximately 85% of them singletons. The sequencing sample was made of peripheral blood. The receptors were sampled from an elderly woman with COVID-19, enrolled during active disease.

The CDR3 DNA sequence: TGTGCCAGCAGTTACTCGGGACAGGGGTCTCATGGCTACACCTTC. Amino acid sequence: CASSYSGQGSHGYTF. The chain combines TRBV6-2 or TRBV6-3 with TRBJ1-2, with 10 bases identical to TRBD1. Germline values: CDR1 MNHEY, CDR2 SVGEGT. The V gene end was trimmed by 0 bases and the J gene end by 6 bases; junction bases not matched to a gene: 4. This CDR3 is built from 15 residues.

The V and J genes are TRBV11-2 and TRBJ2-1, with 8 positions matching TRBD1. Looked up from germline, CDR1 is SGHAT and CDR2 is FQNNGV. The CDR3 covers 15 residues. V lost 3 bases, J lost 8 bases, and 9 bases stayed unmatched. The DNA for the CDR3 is TGTGCCAGCAGCTTCGCCGACAGGGGACCGCATGAGCAGTTCTTC. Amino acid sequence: CASSFADRGPHEQFF.

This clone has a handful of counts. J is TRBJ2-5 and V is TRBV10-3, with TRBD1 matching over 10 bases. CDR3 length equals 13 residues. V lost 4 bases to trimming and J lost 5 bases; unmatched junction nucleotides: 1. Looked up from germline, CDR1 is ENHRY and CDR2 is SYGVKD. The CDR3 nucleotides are TGTGCCATCAGTGGACAGGGGGCGGAGACCCAGTACTTC. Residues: CAISGQGAETQYF.

DNA for the CDR3: TGTGCCAGCAGCCACGTGGACTCCCCCTACGAGCAGTACTTC. It encodes CASSHVDSPYEQYF. V gene TRBV5-4 combines with J gene TRBJ2-7, with D possibly TRBD2 on 5 matching bases. CDR1 SGHNT and CDR2 YYREEE come from the germline V gene (reference sequence). The CDR3 is 14 residues long. Trimming stripped 4 bases from V and 2 bases from J, with 13 bases between.

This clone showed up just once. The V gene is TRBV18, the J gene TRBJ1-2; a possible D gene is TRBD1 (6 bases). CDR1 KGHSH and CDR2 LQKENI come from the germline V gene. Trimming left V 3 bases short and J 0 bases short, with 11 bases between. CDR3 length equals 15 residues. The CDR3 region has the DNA TGTGCCAGCTCACCCCCCGGACAGCCTAACTATGGCTACACCTTC. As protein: CASSPPGQPNYGYTF. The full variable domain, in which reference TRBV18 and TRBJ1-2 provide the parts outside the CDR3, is NAGVMQNPRHLVRRRGQEARLRCSPMKGHSHVYWYRQLPEEGLKFMVYLQKENIIDESGMPKERFSAEFPKEGPSILRIQQVVRGDSAAYFCASSPPGQPNYGYTFGSGTRLTVV.

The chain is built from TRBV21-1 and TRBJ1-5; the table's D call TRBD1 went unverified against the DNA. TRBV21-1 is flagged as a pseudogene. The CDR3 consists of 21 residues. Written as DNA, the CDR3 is TGTGCCAGCAGCAGGGATCACTCCGGGACAGTTGATTTTTATAGCAATCAGCCCCAGCATTTT. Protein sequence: CASSRDHSGTVDFYSNQPQHF.

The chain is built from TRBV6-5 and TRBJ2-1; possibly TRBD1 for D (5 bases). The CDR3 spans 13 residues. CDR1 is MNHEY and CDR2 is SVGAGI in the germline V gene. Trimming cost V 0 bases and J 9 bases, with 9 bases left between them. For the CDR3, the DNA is TGTGCCAGCAGTTACTCGACAGTTGGTGAGCAGTTCTTC. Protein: CASSYSTVGEQFF.